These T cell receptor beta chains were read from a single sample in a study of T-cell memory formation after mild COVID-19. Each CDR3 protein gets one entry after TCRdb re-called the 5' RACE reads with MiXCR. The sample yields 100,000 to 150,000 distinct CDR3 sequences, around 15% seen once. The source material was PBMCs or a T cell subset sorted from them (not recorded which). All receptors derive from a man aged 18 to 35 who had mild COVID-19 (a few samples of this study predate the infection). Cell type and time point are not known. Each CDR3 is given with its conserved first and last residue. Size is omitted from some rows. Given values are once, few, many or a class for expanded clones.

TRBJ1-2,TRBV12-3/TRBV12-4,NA,CASSNRGNGGYTF
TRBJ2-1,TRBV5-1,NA,CASSLDVGSYNEQFF
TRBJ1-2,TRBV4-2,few,CASSHARGGGPDGYTF
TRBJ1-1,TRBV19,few,CASSTGQGARTEAFF
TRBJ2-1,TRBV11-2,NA,CASSFRPVDEQFF
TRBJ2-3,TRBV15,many,CATSRGTGRIADTQYF
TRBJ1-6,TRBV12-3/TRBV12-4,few,CASSSGQEGSPLHF
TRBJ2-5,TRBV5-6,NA,CASSRAGGETQYF
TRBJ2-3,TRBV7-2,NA,CASSPDWGTDTQYF
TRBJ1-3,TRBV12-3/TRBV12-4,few,CASSRTGGSGNTIYF
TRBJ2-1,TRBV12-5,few,CASGSATTEQFF
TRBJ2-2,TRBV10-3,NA,CAIRRLAGDSGELFF
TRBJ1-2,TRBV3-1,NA,CASSQGDRRYGYTF
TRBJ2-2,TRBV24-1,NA,CATTGPYRGGELFF
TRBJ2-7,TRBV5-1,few,CASSPVERGAYEQYF
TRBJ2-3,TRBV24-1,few,CATSLVGGNTDTQYF
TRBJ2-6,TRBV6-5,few,CASSPGLGTGTNVLTF